These T cell receptor beta chains were read from a single sample in a study of control samples from healthy donors and cancer patients. Here immunoSEQ multiplex PCR was the method, and the copy in TCRdb shows in-frame clones only, minus some. The data hold about 61,000 clones, with 90% observed a single time. The specimen sequenced was PBMCs. The receptors come from a man aged 60 to 69 with colorectal cancer. Both conserved end residues are part of each CDR3. The order of the fields is V gene, clone size, D gene, J gene, CDR3 protein, CDR3 DNA. A D gene is named only where the DNA matches it firmly. Only some rows state a clone size, as once, few, many or a class for expanded clones.

TRBV11-1	-	TRBD1	TRBJ1-2	CASSQKGTGGSRYTF	TGTGCCAGCAGCCAAAAAGGCACAGGGGGGTCACGCTACACCTTC
TRBV12-3/TRBV12-4	-	-	TRBJ1-2	CASSVTGMGGYTF	TGTGCCAGCAGTGTCACAGGGATGGGTGGCTACACCTTC
TRBV15	-	-	TRBJ1-1	CATGRVDTEAFF	TGTGCCACCGGGAGGGTAGACACTGAAGCTTTCTTT
TRBV4-3	-	-	TRBJ2-7	CASSQDDRGPYEQYF	TGCGCCAGCAGCCAAGATGATAGGGGACCCTACGAGCAGTACTTC
TRBV5-1	-	-	TRBJ2-5	CASSTRPMQETQYF	TGCGCCAGCAGCACAAGACCGATGCAAGAGACCCAGTACTTC
TRBV6-2/TRBV6-3	-	-	TRBJ2-1	CASSRTQSSYNEQFF	TGTGCCAGCAGTAGAACGCAGAGCTCCTACAATGAGCAGTTCTTC
TRBV24-1	-	TRBD1	TRBJ2-5	CATAGSGRGPQETQYF	TGTGCCACCGCTGGTTCCGGCAGGGGGCCACAAGAGACCCAGTACTTC
TRBV7-9	-	-	TRBJ1-2	CASQAGGYGYTF	TGTGCCAGCCAAGCCGGTGGGTATGGCTACACCTTC
TRBV9	-	-	TRBJ1-4	CASSIDATNEKLFF	TGTGCCAGCAGCATCGACGCAACTAATGAAAAACTGTTTTTT
TRBV18	-	TRBD1	TRBJ1-5	CASSPADRRGNQPQHF	TGTGCCAGCTCACCGGCGGACAGGAGGGGCAATCAGCCCCAGCATTTT
TRBV2	-	-	TRBJ1-2	CASSWDGLANGYTF	TGTGCCAGCAGTTGGGACGGTCTGGCAAATGGCTACACCTTC
TRBV2	-	-	TRBJ2-4	CASKEPDGLKNIQYF	TGTGCCAGTAAAGAGCCGGACGGTTTGAAAAACATTCAGTACTTC
TRBV3-1/TRBV3-2	-	TRBD2	TRBJ2-2	CASSQDRGLAGPMRTGELFF	TGTGCCAGCAGCCAAGATCGGGGACTAGCGGGGCCTATGCGGACCGGGGAGCTGTTTTTT
TRBV7-9	-	TRBD2	TRBJ2-3	CASSLTSGGLLRTDTQYF	TGTGCCAGCAGCTTAACTAGCGGGGGGCTCCTCCGCACAGATACGCAGTATTTT
TRBV7-9	once	TRBD1	TRBJ1-5	CASSQTGLNDQPQHF	TGTGCCAGCAGCCAGACAGGGTTAAATGATCAGCCCCAGCATTTT
TRBV6-5	once	-	TRBJ1-6	CASSYSKSSYNSPLHF	TGTGCCAGCAGTTACTCGAAAAGCTCCTATAATTCACCCCTCCACTTT
TRBV18	-	-	TRBJ2-5	CASSPRVLETQYF	TGTGCCAGCTCACCACGGGTGTTGGAGACCCAGTACTTC
TRBV10-1	-	TRBD1	TRBJ2-7	CASSPGTGGYEQYF	TGCGCCAGCAGTCCCGGGACAGGGGGGTACGAGCAGTACTTC
TRBV4-2	few	TRBD2	TRBJ2-3	CASSQDLAGGTDTQYF	TGTGCCAGCAGCCAAGATCTAGCGGGGGGCACAGATACGCAGTATTTT
TRBV30	-	-	TRBJ2-7	CAWNSGRGSYEQYF	TGTGCCTGGAACTCAGGGAGAGGGTCATACGAGCAGTACTTC
TRBV5-4	-	TRBD1	TRBJ1-2	CASSTGQGAGGYTF	TGTGCCAGCAGCACTGGACAGGGGGCAGGTGGCTACACCTTC
TRBV2	-	TRBD1	TRBJ2-7	CASRIQGDSSYEQYF	TGTGCCAGCAGGATACAGGGGGACAGCTCCTACGAGCAGTACTTC
TRBV2	few	TRBD1	TRBJ1-5	CASSRQGNSNQPQHF	TGTGCCAGCAGTCGACAGGGGAATAGCAATCAGCCCCAGCATTTT
TRBV18	once	TRBD1	TRBJ1-2	CASSPGTGIDGYTF	TGTGCCAGCTCACCTGGGACAGGGATTGATGGCTACACCTTC
TRBV20-1	-	-	TRBJ1-2	CSASDRTKGYTF	TGCAGTGCTAGTGACAGAACGAAGGGCTACACCTTC
TRBV7-9	-	-	TRBJ1-2	CASSPRSEYGYTF	TGTGCCAGCAGCCCAAGGTCCGAGTATGGCTACACCTTC
TRBV29-1	-	-	TRBJ1-2	CSPCARTPNYGYTF	TGCAGCCCATGCGCGAGGACCCCAAACTATGGCTACACCTTC
TRBV9	-	TRBD1	TRBJ1-5	CASSVGGGKQPQHF	TGTGCCAGCAGCGTAGGAGGGGGCAAGCAGCCCCAGCATTTT
TRBV24-1	-	-	TRBJ2-1	CATSDRGVVDEQFF	TGTGCCACCAGTGATCGAGGGGTTGTGGATGAGCAGTTCTTC
TRBV29-1	-	TRBD1	TRBJ1-2	CSVGQGPYGYTF	TGCAGCGTCGGACAGGGACCCTATGGCTACACCTTC
TRBV9	-	-	TRBJ1-2	CASSGGPQAPTGYTF	TGTGCCAGCAGCGGGGGGCCTCAGGCCCCTACTGGCTACACCTTC
TRBV11-3	-	-	TRBJ2-3	CASSSGHWASTDTQYF	TGTGCCAGCAGCTCCGGACATTGGGCTAGCACAGATACGCAGTATTTT
TRBV2	-	-	TRBJ2-2	CASRNYRTGELFF	TGTGCCAGCAGGAACTACAGGACCGGGGAGCTGTTTTTT
TRBV30	-	TRBD2	TRBJ2-2	CAWSPQRGFTGELFF	TGTGCCTGGAGTCCCCAGCGGGGCTTCACCGGGGAGCTGTTTTTT
TRBV5-6	-	-	TRBJ1-1	CASSFRRTEAFF	TGTGCCAGCAGCTTTAGGCGGACTGAAGCTTTCTTT
TRBV5-5	-	-	TRBJ1-2	CASSLGAPGRENPYGYTF	TGTGCCAGCAGCTTGGGCGCGCCGGGCAGAGAAAACCCCTATGGCTACACCTTC
TRBV2	-	-	TRBJ1-6	CASNTPGNSPLHF	TGTGCCAGCAATACCCCAGGGAACTCACCCCTCCACTTT
TRBV5-1	-	-	TRBJ2-3	CASSLVASTDTQYF	TGCGCCAGCAGCTTGGTTGCCAGCACAGATACGCAGTATTTT
TRBV12-5	-	TRBD1	TRBJ2-5	CASGSGQGDETQYF	TGTGCTAGTGGCTCGGGACAGGGTGACGAGACCCAGTACTTC
TRBV5-1	-	-	TRBJ1-3	CASSPDVQNGNTIYF	TGCGCCAGCAGCCCGGACGTACAGAATGGAAACACCATATATTTT